This is a list of T cell receptor beta chains from one sample in a study of cytotoxic CD8 clonotypes in ibrutinib-treated CLL. Repertoires were generated with immunoSEQ multiplex PCR, while TCRdb's copy carries only in-frame clones and drops some. The table records roughly 130,000 clones, 79% of them present only once. Sequences were derived from PBMCs, sampled after 12 months of ibrutinib treatment. Receptors were obtained from a human donor with chronic lymphocytic leukemia. CDR3s include the opening cysteine and the closing phenylalanine or tryptophan. The D gene is left open where the match is weak. Size is omitted from some rows. Given values are once, few, many or a class for expanded clones.

J gene: TRBJ2-7
CDR3 length: 14
D gene: -
clone size: -
V gene: TRBV2
CDR3 protein: CASSEGPDGYEQYF
CDR3 DNA: TGTGCCAGCAGTGAAGGACCCGACGGCTACGAGCAGTACTTC

J gene: TRBJ2-1
CDR3 length: 17
D gene: TRBD2
clone size: few
V gene: TRBV5-4
CDR3 protein: CASSRGVSGTSRNEQFF
CDR3 DNA: TGTGCCAGCAGCCGCGGGGTGAGCGGGACTAGTCGGAATGAGCAGTTCTTC

J gene: TRBJ2-1
CDR3 length: 13
D gene: -
clone size: few
V gene: TRBV5-4
CDR3 protein: CASSLISVREQFF
CDR3 DNA: TGTGCCAGCAGCTTGATCTCGGTTCGCGAGCAGTTCTTC

J gene: TRBJ2-7
CDR3 length: 15
D gene: -
clone size: few
V gene: TRBV5-8
CDR3 protein: CASSTPYFVGYEQYF
CDR3 DNA: TGTGCCAGCAGCACCCCCTATTTCGTCGGCTACGAGCAGTACTTC

J gene: TRBJ2-3
CDR3 length: 13
D gene: -
clone size: -
V gene: TRBV28
CDR3 protein: CASRGGSTDTQYF
CDR3 DNA: TGTGCCAGCAGGGGCGGCAGCACAGATACGCAGTATTTT

J gene: TRBJ2-3
CDR3 length: 17
D gene: -
clone size: -
V gene: TRBV7-6
CDR3 protein: CASSLGAGPWGTDTQYF
CDR3 DNA: TGTGCCAGCAGCTTGGGTGCAGGGCCGTGGGGCACAGATACGCAGTATTTT

J gene: TRBJ2-7
CDR3 length: 14
D gene: -
clone size: -
V gene: TRBV21-1
CDR3 protein: CAPDRQGGLGDQYF
CDR3 DNA: TGTGCCCCAGATAGACAGGGAGGTTTAGGGGATCAGTACTTC

J gene: TRBJ1-5
CDR3 length: 14
D gene: -
clone size: few
V gene: TRBV25-1
CDR3 protein: CASSEEAGVLPQHF
CDR3 DNA: TGTGCCAGCAGTGAAGAAGCAGGCGTATTACCCCAGCATTTT

J gene: TRBJ2-2
CDR3 length: 15
D gene: -
clone size: few
V gene: TRBV7-3
CDR3 protein: CASSYRATVTGELFF
CDR3 DNA: TGTGCCAGCAGCTACAGGGCGACAGTCACCGGGGAGCTGTTTTTT

J gene: TRBJ2-7
CDR3 length: 14
D gene: -
clone size: -
V gene: TRBV5-5
CDR3 protein: CASSLGTASFGQYF
CDR3 DNA: TGTGCCAGCAGCTTGGGGACAGCAAGTTTCGGGCAGTACTTC

J gene: TRBJ2-5
CDR3 length: 15
D gene: TRBD2
clone size: -
V gene: TRBV11-2
CDR3 protein: CASSFLAGVAETQYF
CDR3 DNA: TGTGCCAGCAGCTTTCTAGCGGGAGTTGCAGAGACCCAGTACTTC

J gene: TRBJ2-3
CDR3 length: 16
D gene: TRBD1
clone size: few
V gene: TRBV19
CDR3 protein: CASSIRAGGWTDTQYF
CDR3 DNA: TGTGCCAGTAGTATAAGGGCAGGGGGCTGGACAGATACGCAGTATTTT

J gene: TRBJ1-5
CDR3 length: 15
D gene: -
clone size: once
V gene: TRBV27
CDR3 protein: CASSLNTGGNQPQHF
CDR3 DNA: TGTGCCAGCAGTTTAAACACGGGGGGGAATCAGCCCCAGCATTTT

J gene: TRBJ1-5
CDR3 length: 11
D gene: -
clone size: few
V gene: TRBV13
CDR3 protein: CASSIEQPQHF
CDR3 DNA: TGTGCCAGCAGCATCGAGCAGCCCCAGCATTTT

J gene: TRBJ1-4
CDR3 length: 14
D gene: -
clone size: -
V gene: TRBV6-5
CDR3 protein: CASSYRTPGEELFF
CDR3 DNA: TGTGCCAGCAGTTACCGGACCCCGGGAGAGGAACTGTTTTTT

J gene: TRBJ2-5
CDR3 length: 15
D gene: -
clone size: -
V gene: TRBV7-2
CDR3 protein: CASRGGTGQGETQYF
CDR3 DNA: TGTGCCAGCAGGGGAGGGACAGGACAAGGAGAGACCCAGTACTTC

J gene: TRBJ2-6
CDR3 length: 17
D gene: TRBD2
clone size: -
V gene: TRBV5-1
CDR3 protein: CASSFGSGISGANVLTF
CDR3 DNA: TGCGCCAGCAGCTTTGGTAGCGGGATCTCTGGGGCCAACGTCCTGACTTTC

J gene: TRBJ2-1
CDR3 length: 14
D gene: -
clone size: -
V gene: TRBV15
CDR3 protein: CATSSRGSGSEQFF
CDR3 DNA: TGTGCCACCAGCTCCCGAGGGTCGGGATCTGAGCAGTTCTTC

J gene: TRBJ1-2
CDR3 length: 15
D gene: -
clone size: -
V gene: TRBV4-3
CDR3 protein: CASSQDAPVPVGYTF
CDR3 DNA: TGCGCCAGCAGCCAAGATGCTCCGGTCCCCGTGGGCTACACCTTC

J gene: TRBJ2-7
CDR3 length: 14
D gene: -
clone size: -
V gene: TRBV7-2
CDR3 protein: CASSLLGGLNEQYF
CDR3 DNA: TGTGCCAGCAGCTTACTAGGTGGGCTAAATGAGCAGTACTTC

J gene: TRBJ2-3
CDR3 length: 15
D gene: -
clone size: -
V gene: TRBV28
CDR3 protein: CASSLGGAGVDTQYF
CDR3 DNA: TGTGCCAGCAGTTTAGGGGGGGCAGGGGTAGATACGCAGTATTTT

J gene: TRBJ1-2
CDR3 length: 14
D gene: -
clone size: -
V gene: TRBV18
CDR3 protein: CASSPSDYNYGYTF
CDR3 DNA: TGTGCCAGCTCACCCTCGGACTATAACTATGGCTACACCTTC

J gene: TRBJ1-2
CDR3 length: 11
D gene: -
clone size: -
V gene: TRBV13
CDR3 protein: CASSLVGVNTF
CDR3 DNA: TGTGCCAGCAGCTTAGTGGGGGTAAACACCTTC

J gene: TRBJ2-1
CDR3 length: 15
D gene: TRBD2
clone size: -
V gene: TRBV7-9
CDR3 protein: CASSPPGGTYNEQFF
CDR3 DNA: TGTGCCAGCAGTCCACCGGGGGGTACCTACAATGAGCAGTTCTTC

J gene: TRBJ1-4
CDR3 length: 16
D gene: TRBD1
clone size: -
V gene: TRBV19
CDR3 protein: CASSPTLGQGNEKLFF
CDR3 DNA: TGTGCCAGTAGTCCTACCTTGGGACAGGGGAATGAAAAACTGTTTTTT

J gene: TRBJ1-4
CDR3 length: 13
D gene: -
clone size: -
V gene: TRBV2
CDR3 protein: CASGRGRVEKLFF
CDR3 DNA: TGTGCCAGCGGGAGGGGTCGGGTTGAAAAACTGTTTTTT

J gene: TRBJ1-3
CDR3 length: 16
D gene: -
clone size: -
V gene: TRBV6-5
CDR3 protein: CASSYVAGPTGNTIYF
CDR3 DNA: TGTGCCAGCAGTTACGTCGCAGGACCAACTGGAAACACCATATATTTT

J gene: TRBJ1-4
CDR3 length: 16
D gene: TRBD1
clone size: -
V gene: TRBV9
CDR3 protein: CASSPWTGGGNEKLFF
CDR3 DNA: TGTGCCAGCAGCCCTTGGACAGGGGGTGGTAATGAAAAACTGTTTTTT

J gene: TRBJ2-5
CDR3 length: 14
D gene: TRBD2
clone size: -
V gene: TRBV7-2
CDR3 protein: CASSDSGYSETQYF
CDR3 DNA: TGTGCCAGCAGCGATAGCGGGTACTCAGAGACCCAGTACTTC

J gene: TRBJ1-2
CDR3 length: 14
D gene: -
clone size: -
V gene: TRBV5-4
CDR3 protein: CASSLTARPYGYTF
CDR3 DNA: TGTGCCAGCAGCTTGACCGCCCGTCCCTATGGCTACACCTTC

J gene: TRBJ2-2
CDR3 length: 13
D gene: -
clone size: -
V gene: TRBV6-5
CDR3 protein: CASSFTLARELFF
CDR3 DNA: TGTGCCAGCAGTTTTACACTAGCCAGGGAGCTGTTTTTT